This T cell receptor beta chain appears in the sequencing data of a study of spatial heterogeneity in lung cancer (dated by TCRdb to about 2019). In the study overall: Beta-chain transcripts were consistently detected in greater numbers than alpha-chain transcripts, which likely reflects a higher abundance of beta-chain transcripts. Nonsynonymous mutation counts, determined by whole-exome sequencing of tumor tissue, were related to features of the TCR repertoire. In the raw uncorrected reads, each unique combination of TCR and UMI appeared on average more than ten times. In non-small cell lung cancer, the study made a quantitative comparison of TCR alpha and beta repertoires among multiple tumor regions, matched nontumor lung and blood. A strong correlation was found between TCR transcript counts in tumor regions and a T cell transcriptional module score from matched bulk RNA-seq. At surgery, both alpha and beta chains were TCR-sequenced in 220 tumor regions, fewer than 80 matched nontumor lung samples and some 58 PBMC samples. On the study overall, not on this receptor specifically: Confirming at a functional level the hypothesis that regional TCRs recognize regional mutations was considered to require additional single-cell paired TCR alpha and beta sequencing. The tumor nonsynonymous mutation count correlated with the number of expanded intratumoral alpha and beta TCRs. TCR-seq coverage of tumor T cells was estimated at only approximately 7% for alpha chains and approximately 13% for beta chains. Counts of ubiquitous and regional expanded TCRs were found to correlate with counts of ubiquitous and regional nonsynonymous mutations, respectively.

The sample's time point label is to be understood as: sample taken at primary tumor resection. Samples were obtained from 65 to 90 patients with early-stage, untreated non-small cell lung cancer from the lung TRACERx cohort. For TCR sequencing, whole RNA was extracted from tumor and nontumor lung tissue, or from cryopreserved PBMC samples, and no cell sorting was done. Only patients for whom sufficient RNA was available from at least two tumor regions were selected for TCR sequencing. Tumor and adjacent nontumor lung specimens were reviewed by a lung pathologist before selection. The receptor library was made with 5' RACE. TCRdb shows the sequencer as NextSeq 500. The TCR library protocol attached a unique molecular identifier to each TCR cDNA molecule to allow correction of PCR and sequencing errors. On the authors' methods: Decombinator tools were used for TCR identification, UMI-based error correction and CDR3 extraction. Expanded TCRs were defined as those above a frequency of 2 per 1,000, corresponding to the top 1% of the tumor frequency distribution. Expanded tumor TCRs statistically deemed absent (corrected P<0.05) from at least one tumor region were classed as regional, and all other expanded tumor TCRs were classed as ubiquitous. Rényi diversity was computed with the R vegan package after subsampling each repertoire 100 times to 5,000 TCRs. CDR3 similarity networks were built from amino acid triplet string-kernel similarity, with CDR3s being connected when pairwise similarity was above 0.82. TCRdb itself trimmed the public reads at Q25 with fastp, ran MiXCR and retained productive beta chains. Here each entry gathers all rows of one CDR3 protein and keeps the most common genes and DNA. Here the V and J calls rest on TCRdb's processing, not on the authors' analysis. This sample comprises over 9,000 distinct CDR3 sequences, 4% to 6% of them detected only once. The leading ten clones occupy approximately 14% of the sample.

Trimming leaves V shorter by 6 bases and J shorter by 5 bases, with the junction holding 12 bases beyond the gene matches. The germline V gene (reference sequence) gives CDR1 as SEHNR and CDR2 as FQNEAQ. The CDR3 spans 15 residues, from the cysteine through the phenylalanine. The only DNA kept is the CDR3, 45 bases in frame from the first base. The sample holds many counts of this clonotype. Its antigen target is currently unknown. Per-base quality was not reported, and no clone a single base away is much larger than it. The sequence is built from TRBV7-9 and TRBJ2-7; 8 bases in between match TRBD2. The receptor was isolated from a female donor with early-stage non-small cell lung cancer. Sequencing used lung tumor tissue, obtained at surgery. The CDR3 here reads CASSLGTRAADEQYF. The DNA sequence follows: TGTGCCAGCAGTCTAGGGACTAGAGCGGCCGACGAGCAGTACTTC.